This T cell receptor (beta chain) emerged from a study of T cell repertoires in cytomegalovirus infection. As for the study in general: The authors relied on CMV epitopes, both recently identified HLA-C-restricted and well-studied HLA-B-restricted. Broader study findings: The study identified carriers of CMV plus the relevant HLA from cumulative public TCR beta family frequency.

MiXCR, run by TCRdb on the reads, gives a single entry per CDR3 protein. The top ten hold about 48% of the sample, which has a few hundred thousand distinct CDR3 sequences, over 35% seen once. Note on this clonotype: What it binds is not known.

Germline V gene lookup returns CDR1 SGHTA and CDR2 FQGNSA. This CDR3 is 14 amino acids long. Trimming cost V 5 bases and J 8 bases, with 16 bases left between them. The TCR originated in a human donor in good health (CMV status not recorded). Some clones in this sample may be carry-over from other donors' samples. This material consisted of cultured PBMCs, taken from culture after CMV antigen stimulation. V gene TRBV7-2 combines with J gene TRBJ2-1, with D possibly being TRBD2 (5 bases). CDR3 sequence reads: CASSLRAYGDEQFF. CDR3 nucleotide sequence: TGTGCCAGCAGCCTTAGGGCCTACGGGGATGAGCAGTTCTTC.